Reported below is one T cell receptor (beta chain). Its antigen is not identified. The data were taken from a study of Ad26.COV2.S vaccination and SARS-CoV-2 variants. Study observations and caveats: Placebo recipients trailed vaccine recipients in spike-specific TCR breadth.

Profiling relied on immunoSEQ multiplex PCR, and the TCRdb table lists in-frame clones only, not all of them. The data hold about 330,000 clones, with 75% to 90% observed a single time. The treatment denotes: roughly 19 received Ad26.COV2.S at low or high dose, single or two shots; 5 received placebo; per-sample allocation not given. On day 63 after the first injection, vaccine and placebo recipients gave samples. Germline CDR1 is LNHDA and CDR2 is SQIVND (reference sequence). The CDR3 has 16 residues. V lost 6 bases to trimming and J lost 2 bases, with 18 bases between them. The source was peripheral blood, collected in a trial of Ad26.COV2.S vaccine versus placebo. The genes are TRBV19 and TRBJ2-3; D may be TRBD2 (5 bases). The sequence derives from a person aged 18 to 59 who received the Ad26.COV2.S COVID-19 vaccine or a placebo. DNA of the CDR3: TGTGCCAGTAGCTCAGTCCCCGGACTTTCCACAGATACGCAGTATTTT. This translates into CASSSVPGLSTDTQYF.